Listed below are T cell receptor beta chains from one sample, sequenced in a study of shared clonotypes between healthy human individuals. Only in-frame clones appear in the TCRdb table, and some are missing; sequencing was by immunoSEQ multiplex PCR. This table has 2 million or so clones, about 95% appearing once. Sequences were obtained from naive CD8+ T cells sorted from blood. All receptors come from a man aged 18 to 29 in good health. The CDR3 runs from the conserved cysteine through the conserved F or W. Fields, in order: D gene, CDR3 length, V gene, clone size, J gene, CDR3 DNA, CDR3 protein. A D gene is named only where the DNA matches it firmly. Clone size is given for some rows only: seen once, a few or many times, or a class if the clone is expanded.

d_gene: -; len: 20; v_gene: TRBV19; abundance: once; j_gene: TRBJ2-6; CDR3nt: TGTGCCAGTAGCCTTGGGTGGCGGGACACCGAGATCTCTGGGGCCAACGTCCTGACTTTC; CDR3aa: CASSLGWRDTEISGANVLTF
d_gene: -; len: 12; v_gene: TRBV10-3; abundance: -; j_gene: TRBJ1-1; CDR3nt: TGTGCCATCAGTGAACAGGGCAGTGAAGCTTTCTTT; CDR3aa: CAISEQGSEAFF
d_gene: -; len: 15; v_gene: TRBV5-1; abundance: once; j_gene: TRBJ2-6; CDR3nt: TGCGCCAGCAGCTTGGCGGGGGCTGGGGCCAACGTCCTGACTTTC; CDR3aa: CASSLAGAGANVLTF
d_gene: -; len: 15; v_gene: TRBV4-3; abundance: -; j_gene: TRBJ1-3; CDR3nt: TGCGCCAGCAGCCTTATACCAAGCTCTGGAAACACCATATATTTT; CDR3aa: CASSLIPSSGNTIYF
d_gene: -; len: 13; v_gene: TRBV5-1; abundance: -; j_gene: TRBJ1-1; CDR3nt: TGCGCCAGCAGCTGGGGAGCGGGCACTGAAGCTTTCTTT; CDR3aa: CASSWGAGTEAFF
d_gene: -; len: 15; v_gene: TRBV15; abundance: -; j_gene: TRBJ2-7; CDR3nt: TGTGCCACCAGCAGAGATCTGACGTCCGCAGACGAGCAGTACTTC; CDR3aa: CATSRDLTSADEQYF
d_gene: TRBD2; len: 13; v_gene: TRBV5-4; abundance: -; j_gene: TRBJ2-7; CDR3nt: TGTGCCAGCGGGAGGGCAAACTCCTACGAGCAGTACTTC; CDR3aa: CASGRANSYEQYF
d_gene: -; len: 15; v_gene: TRBV28; abundance: -; j_gene: TRBJ1-2; CDR3nt: TGTGCCAGCAGTTTTCCCCTCACATCTAACTATGGCTACACCTTC; CDR3aa: CASSFPLTSNYGYTF
d_gene: -; len: 14; v_gene: TRBV19; abundance: -; j_gene: TRBJ2-7; CDR3nt: TGTGCCAGTAGTCCCGGGACGGGGGCGTACGAGCAGTACTTC; CDR3aa: CASSPGTGAYEQYF
d_gene: TRBD1; len: 18; v_gene: TRBV7-9; abundance: -; j_gene: TRBJ1-2; CDR3nt: TGTGCCAGCAGCTCGCGAGGACAGGGGGCGCCTCCCCCCTATGGCTACACCTTC; CDR3aa: CASSSRGQGAPPPYGYTF
d_gene: -; len: 15; v_gene: TRBV7-6; abundance: -; j_gene: TRBJ1-6; CDR3nt: TGTGCCAGCAGCTTAGCCACAGGAGGGAATTCACCCCTCCACTTT; CDR3aa: CASSLATGGNSPLHF
d_gene: -; len: 13; v_gene: TRBV30; abundance: -; j_gene: TRBJ1-1; CDR3nt: TGTGCCTGGAGAAGGTTGGGATTCGATGAAGCTTTCTTT; CDR3aa: CAWRRLGFDEAFF
d_gene: -; len: 15; v_gene: TRBV6-5; abundance: -; j_gene: TRBJ2-7; CDR3nt: TGTGCCAGCAGTGTCACCCCGGGACTGAACTACGAGCAGTACTTC; CDR3aa: CASSVTPGLNYEQYF
d_gene: -; len: 15; v_gene: TRBV5-1; abundance: -; j_gene: TRBJ2-2; CDR3nt: TGCGCCAGCAGCTTGTGGGCAGAGAACACCGGGGAGCTGTTTTTT; CDR3aa: CASSLWAENTGELFF
d_gene: TRBD1; len: 13; v_gene: TRBV7-9; abundance: -; j_gene: TRBJ2-3; CDR3nt: TGTGCCAGCACGGACAGGGGGACAGATACGCAGTATTTT; CDR3aa: CASTDRGTDTQYF
d_gene: -; len: 12; v_gene: TRBV30; abundance: once; j_gene: TRBJ2-1; CDR3nt: TGTGCCTGGAGTGTAGGGAACAATGAGCAGTTCTTC; CDR3aa: CAWSVGNNEQFF
d_gene: -; len: 13; v_gene: TRBV4-2; abundance: -; j_gene: TRBJ2-3; CDR3nt: TGTGCCAGCAGCCCAACTAGCACAGATACGCAGTATTTT; CDR3aa: CASSPTSTDTQYF
d_gene: -; len: 17; v_gene: TRBV10-1; abundance: -; j_gene: TRBJ2-1; CDR3nt: TGCGCCAGCAGTTTCGACAGACCGGTACCTCCCTACAATGAGCAGTTCTTC; CDR3aa: CASSFDRPVPPYNEQFF
d_gene: -; len: 14; v_gene: TRBV7-9; abundance: -; j_gene: TRBJ2-3; CDR3nt: TGTGCCAGCAGCTTTCCGGGGGCCACAGATACGCAGTATTTT; CDR3aa: CASSFPGATDTQYF
d_gene: TRBD2; len: 18; v_gene: TRBV4-1; abundance: -; j_gene: TRBJ2-5; CDR3nt: TGCGCCAGCAGCTTCGCTCCCCCCAGCGGGGGTAGTCCAGAGACCCAGTACTTC; CDR3aa: CASSFAPPSGGSPETQYF
d_gene: TRBD1; len: 14; v_gene: TRBV6-1; abundance: -; j_gene: TRBJ1-6; CDR3nt: TGTGCCAGCCAAGAAGGGACAGGGAATTCACCCCTCCACTTT; CDR3aa: CASQEGTGNSPLHF
d_gene: TRBD2; len: 16; v_gene: TRBV2; abundance: -; j_gene: TRBJ2-5; CDR3nt: TGTGCCAGCAGTGACCTTGGCGGGGGGGCCAGCCAGACCCAGTACTTC; CDR3aa: CASSDLGGGASQTQYF
d_gene: TRBD2; len: 15; v_gene: TRBV19; abundance: -; j_gene: TRBJ2-1; CDR3nt: TGTGCCAGTAGTATAGCTAGCGGGAGAAGCGATGAGCAGTTCTTC; CDR3aa: CASSIASGRSDEQFF
d_gene: TRBD2; len: 15; v_gene: TRBV2; abundance: -; j_gene: TRBJ2-7; CDR3nt: TGTGCCAGCAGTGATGGAGCGGGAGGGCCTAACGAGCAGTACTTC; CDR3aa: CASSDGAGGPNEQYF
d_gene: -; len: 14; v_gene: TRBV7-9; abundance: -; j_gene: TRBJ2-7; CDR3nt: TGTGCCAGCAGCCCCACATTGACTAGCTACGAGCAGTACTTC; CDR3aa: CASSPTLTSYEQYF
d_gene: TRBD1; len: 15; v_gene: TRBV19; abundance: -; j_gene: TRBJ2-7; CDR3nt: TGTGCCAGTAGCGAAACAGGGGGGAAATACTACGAGCAGTACTTC; CDR3aa: CASSETGGKYYEQYF
d_gene: -; len: 18; v_gene: TRBV7-9; abundance: -; j_gene: TRBJ2-3; CDR3nt: TGTGCCAGCAGCCCTGGATCCGAGAGGGATATGCTTACAGATACGCAGTATTTT; CDR3aa: CASSPGSERDMLTDTQYF
d_gene: -; len: 16; v_gene: TRBV19; abundance: -; j_gene: TRBJ1-1; CDR3nt: TGTGCCAGTAGTATGTGGCAGGGGTGGATGAACACTGAAGCTTTCTTT; CDR3aa: CASSMWQGWMNTEAFF
d_gene: -; len: 14; v_gene: TRBV28; abundance: -; j_gene: TRBJ1-5; CDR3nt: TGTGCCAGCAGTTTATCATCGGGGGCTCAGCCCCAGCATTTT; CDR3aa: CASSLSSGAQPQHF
d_gene: -; len: 13; v_gene: TRBV19; abundance: -; j_gene: TRBJ2-7; CDR3nt: TGTGCCAGTAGGGCTAAGACGAGGGGCGAGCAGTACTTC; CDR3aa: CASRAKTRGEQYF
d_gene: -; len: 12; v_gene: TRBV6-5; abundance: -; j_gene: TRBJ2-1; CDR3nt: TGTGCCACGACGGACGGAAACAATGAGCAGTTCTTC; CDR3aa: CATTDGNNEQFF
d_gene: -; len: 15; v_gene: TRBV6-5; abundance: -; j_gene: TRBJ2-1; CDR3nt: TGTGCCAGCAGTTACCCGGCCATAACCTACAATGAGCAGTTCTTC; CDR3aa: CASSYPAITYNEQFF
d_gene: TRBD2; len: 21; v_gene: TRBV10-2; abundance: -; j_gene: TRBJ2-3; CDR3nt: TGCGCCAGCAAGACTTCGTTGTCGACGACTAGCGGGGACTTTAGCACAGATACGCAGTATTTT; CDR3aa: CASKTSLSTTSGDFSTDTQYF
d_gene: TRBD2; len: 15; v_gene: TRBV5-1; abundance: -; j_gene: TRBJ2-3; CDR3nt: TGCGCCAGCAGCCCTGGGACTAGCTTAGGGGATACGCAGTATTTT; CDR3aa: CASSPGTSLGDTQYF
d_gene: -; len: 15; v_gene: TRBV7-8; abundance: -; j_gene: TRBJ1-2; CDR3nt: TGTGCCAGCAGCTTAGAGATACATGGATACTATGGCTACACCTTC; CDR3aa: CASSLEIHGYYGYTF
d_gene: -; len: 15; v_gene: TRBV10-3; abundance: -; j_gene: TRBJ2-2; CDR3nt: TGTGCCATCAGTGAGTTCGGGTCTGACACCGGGGAGCTGTTTTTT; CDR3aa: CAISEFGSDTGELFF
d_gene: -; len: 15; v_gene: TRBV6-8; abundance: -; j_gene: TRBJ1-5; CDR3nt: TGTGCCAGCAGTTACTCGGGTTGGATGAATCAGCCCCAGCATTTT; CDR3aa: CASSYSGWMNQPQHF
d_gene: TRBD2; len: 18; v_gene: TRBV4-1; abundance: -; j_gene: TRBJ2-5; CDR3nt: TGCGCCAGCAGCCAAGTGGGACTTTTAGCGGGAGGGGAGGAGACCCAGTACTTC; CDR3aa: CASSQVGLLAGGEETQYF
d_gene: TRBD1; len: 13; v_gene: TRBV7-8; abundance: -; j_gene: TRBJ1-2; CDR3nt: TGTGCCAGCAGCTTAGGGACAGGATATGGCTACACCTTC; CDR3aa: CASSLGTGYGYTF
d_gene: -; len: 16; v_gene: TRBV28; abundance: -; j_gene: TRBJ1-4; CDR3nt: TGTGCCAGCAGAGAGCTCAGACCGGCAAAATGGGAAAAACTGTTTTTT; CDR3aa: CASRELRPAKWEKLFF
d_gene: -; len: 14; v_gene: TRBV4-3; abundance: -; j_gene: TRBJ2-1; CDR3nt: TGCGCCAGCAGCCAGAAAGAACAGGGCAATGAGCAGTTCTTC; CDR3aa: CASSQKEQGNEQFF
d_gene: -; len: 14; v_gene: TRBV11-2; abundance: -; j_gene: TRBJ2-7; CDR3nt: TGTGCCAGCAGTCGACCAGACGGCTCCTACGAGCAGTACTTC; CDR3aa: CASSRPDGSYEQYF